This T cell receptor (beta chain) was found in a study of PD-1 blockade in classical Hodgkin lymphoma. Points from the study as a whole: Diversity in CD4+ TCRs, unlike that measured in CD8+ TCRs, had risen significantly by C4D1.

About this clone itself: What it binds is unknown.

The table came from immunoSEQ multiplex PCR; TCRdb's copy has only in-frame clones and leaves some out. The data show tens of thousands of clones, approximately 92% seen once. After autologous stem cell transplantation all patients relapsed, and prior brentuximab vedotin exposure differed between cohorts. Germline trimming cut 4 bases from V and 4 bases from J; bases unmatched to any gene: 10. Germline CDR1 LNHDA, CDR2 SQIVND (reference sequence). CDR3 length equals 16 residues. The receptor comes from a human donor with classical Hodgkin lymphoma. Sequencing was performed on peripheral blood mononuclear cells (PBMCs), taken before the second cycle of nivolumab. The chain joins TRBV19 to TRBJ1-5, with TRBD1 matching 7 bases. The CDR3 nucleotides read TGTGCCAGTAGTAATACAGGGGCCTCAGGGAATCAGCCCCAGCATTTT. Protein sequence: CASSNTGASGNQPQHF. Filled out from reference TRBV19 and TRBJ1-5, the complete variable domain reads DGGITQSPKYLFRKEGQNVTLSCEQNLNHDAMYWYRQDPGQGLRLIYYSQIVNDFQKGDIAEGYSVSREKKESFPLTVTSAQKNPTAFYLCASSNTGASGNQPQHFGDGTRLSIL.